This entry lists 20 T cell receptor beta chains sequenced from one sample in a study of T cells in Graves' hyperthyroidism and ophthalmopathy. There were TCR beta CDR3 regions amplified from RNA transcripts. The TCR CDR3 was amplified in a first-round RT-PCR using the HTBI primer set. TCRdb recomputed calls from the multiplex PCR reads with MiXCR, one row per CDR3 protein. In the table there are about 590,000 distinct CDR3 sequences, around a sixth of which are singletons. What was sequenced was blood. The receptors were sampled from a woman aged 25 to 39 with Graves' hyperthyroidism.

The V call is TRBV27, the J call TRBJ2-2; possibly TRBD2 for D (6 bases). The CDR3 runs 15 residues. From germline, CDR1 is MNHEY and CDR2 SMNVEV (reference sequence). Trimming took 4 bases from V and 7 from J, leaving 16 bases between them. CDR3 amino acids: CASSSRDSSHGELFF. CDR3 nucleotide sequence: TGTGCCAGCAGTTCCCGGGACTCTAGCCACGGGGAGCTGTTTTTT.

In its sample, this clonotype was seen many times. The chain combines TRBV2 with TRBJ1-3; a weak D match, TRBD1 (6 bases). The germline V gene encodes CDR1 SNHLY and CDR2 FYNNEI. The CDR3 consists of 12 residues. With 6 bases removed from V and 4 bases from J, the gap between germline ends came to 7 bases. The CDR3, as DNA: TGTGCCAGCAGCGGACAGGGAAACACCATATATTTT. Protein: CASSGQGNTIYF.

This clonotype was recorded at least ten times. The chain uses TRBV3-1 and TRBJ2-5; D assignment may be TRBD1 or TRBD2 (5 bases each). The V and J ends lost 2 bases and 3 bases respectively, with 13 bases between them. This CDR3 is built from 15 residues. Germline V lookup: CDR1 LGHDT, CDR2 YNNKEL (reference sequence). CDR3 nucleotides: TGTGCCAGCAGCCAAACGGGACCGCCAAAAGAGACCCAGTACTTC. Protein sequence: CASSQTGPPKETQYF.

Comments on this clonotype: The junction and the germline gene differ at one end; a read error may be behind it. The chain carries TRBV6-9 and TRBJ2-1; no firm D call. CDR1 is MNHGY, CDR2 SVAAGI, per germline. The CDR3 loop spans 13 amino acids. CDR3 loop: CASSASLQNEQFF. The DNA of the CDR3 is TGCGCCAGCAGTGCGTCTCTACAAAATGAGCAGTTCTTC.

This clonotype was counted ten times or more. The rearrangement links TRBV5-1 to TRBJ2-1; D is unresolved. Germline CDR1 is SGHRS and CDR2 is YFSETQ. The CDR3 extends over 11 amino acids. V dropped 6 bases and J dropped 10 bases, with 11 bases sitting between them. The CDR3 sequence: CASTLDREQFF. The CDR3 DNA is TGCGCCAGCACCTTAGATCGGGAGCAGTTCTTC.

The chain has TRBV7-9 and TRBJ2-1, with TRBD1 identical over 9 bases. The germline V gene encodes CDR1 SEHNR and CDR2 FQNEAQ (reference sequence). V lost 5 bases to trimming and J lost 9 bases; unmatched junction nucleotides: 5. This CDR3 comprises 13 residues. CDR3 bases: TGTGCCAGCAGCCCGGGACAGGGAGGTGAGCAGTTCTTC. As protein: CASSPGQGGEQFF.

This clonotype was seen only once. In DNA, the CDR3 is TGTGCCATCAGGGCCGCGGGGGAGACCCAGTACTTC. Its translation is CAIRAAGETQYF. This chain links TRBV10-3 with TRBJ2-5, with D perhaps TRBD2 (6 bases). Germline V CDR1 and CDR2: ENHRY, SYGVKD. The CDR3 has 12 amino acids. The V gene lost 6 bases and the J gene lost 5 bases, with 10 bases spanning the gap.

In this sample, this clonotype turned up many times. The V call is TRBV12-3 or TRBV12-4, the J call TRBJ1-1; D might be TRBD1 (5 bases). The CDR3 has 13 amino acids. Trimming took 6 bases from V and 3 from J, leaving 11 bases between them. For the CDR3, the DNA is TGTGCCAGCAGGCGACAGACCGACACTGAAGCTTTCTTT. Amino acids: CASRRQTDTEAFF.

In its sample, this clonotype was seen a few times. V usage is TRBV7-2 and J usage is TRBJ1-1, with 10 bases lining up with TRBD1. The CDR3 sequence is 16 residues long. CDR1 and CDR2 (germline): SGHTA, FQGNSA. With 5 bases clipped from V and 0 bases from J, the junction kept 6 bases outside the gene matches. Written as DNA, the CDR3 is TGTGCCAGCAGCCCCGGGACAGGGGCAATGAACACTGAAGCTTTCTTT. This translates into CASSPGTGAMNTEAFF.

This clonotype has at least ten counts. The chain carries TRBV7-2 and TRBJ2-1, with TRBD2 identical over 14 bases. The J segment lost 9 bases and the V segment lost 3 bases, leaving 7 bases of the junction unmatched. CDR1 and CDR2 (germline): SGHTA, FQGNSA. There are 16 residues in the CDR3. The CDR3 is CASSLSGTSGSLEQFF. The DNA of the CDR3 is TGTGCCAGCAGCTTGTCCGGGACTAGCGGGAGCCTTGAGCAGTTCTTC.

CDR3 in amino acids: CASRKGGEGSGNTIYF. The DNA for the CDR3 is TGTGCCAGCAGAAAAGGGGGGGAAGGCTCTGGAAACACCATATATTTT. This sequence joins TRBV6-1 and TRBJ1-3, with D maybe TRBD1 (6 bases). The V gene's germline CDR1 is MNHNS and CDR2 SASEGT. Trimming removed 6 bases from V and 0 bases from J, with 15 bases in between. This CDR3 has 16 amino acids.

This clonotype was seen repeatedly, ten times or more. The chain joins TRBV30 to TRBJ1-2, with a possible D match to TRBD1 (6 bases). The V end was cut by 3 bases, the J end by 4 bases, with 9 bases between. The length of the CDR3 is 12 residues. CDR1 and CDR2 (germline): GTSNPN, SVGIG (reference sequence). CDR3 protein: CAWSGDIYGYTF. For the CDR3, the DNA is TGTGCCTGGAGCGGGGACATCTATGGCTACACCTTC.

This clonotype has a count of ten or more. CDR3 in amino acids: CASSQDFLAYEQYF. For the CDR3, the DNA is TGTGCCAGCAGCCAAGATTTCCTAGCCTACGAGCAGTACTTC. The chain has TRBV3-1 and TRBJ2-7; D uncertain. V was cut by 0 bases and J by 2 bases, with 8 bases left in between. CDR3 length: 14 residues. Germline V gene data show CDR1 as LGHDT and CDR2 as YNNKEL (reference sequence).

This clonotype was picked up many times. This chain links TRBV6-2 or TRBV6-3 with TRBJ2-7; 9 bases line up with TRBD1. The CDR3 loop spans 16 amino acids. Germline values: CDR1 MNHEY, CDR2 SVGEGT. V was clipped by 5 bases and J by 6 bases; unmatched bases: 14. Here the CDR3 reads CASSPRQLDRGLEQYF. CDR3 DNA: TGTGCCAGCAGTCCCCGGCAACTGGACAGGGGCCTCGAGCAGTACTTC.

Ten or more counts support this clonotype. This sequence joins TRBV20-1 and TRBJ2-3; the D gene is possibly TRBD2 (6 bases). CDR3 size: 12 residues. Trimming took 5 bases from V and 6 from J, leaving 12 bases between them. Germline CDR1 is DFQATT and CDR2 is SNEGSKA (reference sequence). The CDR3 reads CSAQLAVDTQYF. In DNA, the CDR3 is TGCAGTGCTCAACTAGCTGTTGATACGCAGTATTTT.

This clonotype was counted at least ten times. This chain links TRBV7-8 with TRBJ2-1, with 9 bases matching TRBD2. This CDR3 region has 14 residues. The V segment lost 5 bases and the J segment 4 bases; nucleotides outside the gene matches: 3. Germline lookup yields CDR1 SGHVS and CDR2 FQNEAQ. The chain's CDR3 is CASSPTSGYNEQFF. CDR3 coding DNA: TGTGCCAGCAGCCCGACTAGCGGTTACAATGAGCAGTTCTTC. Combining the CDR3 with reference TRBV7-8 and TRBJ2-1 gives the whole variable domain GAGVSQSPRYKVAKRGQDVALRCDPISGHVSLFWYQQALGQGPEFLTYFQNEAQLDKSGLPSDRFFAERPEGSVSTLKIQRTQQEDSAVYLCASSPTSGYNEQFFGPGTRLTVL.

The V gene is TRBV20-1, the J gene TRBJ2-5; tentatively, D is TRBD2 (6 bases). V dropped 3 bases and J dropped 4 bases, with 9 bases sitting between them. Germline V gives CDR1 DFQATT, CDR2 SNEGSKA (reference sequence). The CDR3 is made up of 12 amino acids. CDR3 sequence (DNA): TGCAGTGCTAGCGGGAGTGTAGAGACCCAGTACTTC. This translates into CSASGSVETQYF.

This clonotype showed up just a few times. This chain connects TRBV20-1 to TRBJ2-7, with 10 bases matching TRBD2. CDR1 is DFQATT, CDR2 SNEGSKA, per germline (reference sequence). V trimming: 6 bases; J trimming: 2 bases; junction bases outside the gene matches: 4. The CDR3 is 13 residues long. This chain's CDR3 is CSAIAGGTYEQYF. CDR3 coding DNA: TGCAGTGCCATAGCGGGAGGTACCTACGAGCAGTACTTC.

The chain has TRBV7-2 and TRBJ1-2; possible D gene TRBD1, 5 bases. The CDR3 runs 14 residues. Germline assignment: CDR1 SGHTA and CDR2 FQGNSA. The V end was cut by 3 bases, the J end by 3 bases, with 11 bases between. CDR3 region: CASSFQGGDYGYTF. DNA of the CDR3: TGTGCCAGCAGCTTCCAGGGAGGTGACTATGGCTACACCTTC.

The chain uses TRBV7-2 and TRBJ2-1; TRBD2 agrees at 15 bases. After removal of 4 bases from V and 6 bases from J, the junction contained 4 bases not matched to a gene. Per germline, CDR1 SGHTA and CDR2 FQGNSA. This CDR3 has 16 residues. The CDR3 sequence is CASSSRTSGRANEQFF. CDR3 DNA: TGTGCCAGCAGCTCAAGGACTAGCGGGAGGGCCAATGAGCAGTTCTTC. Supplemented by reference TRBV7-2 and TRBJ2-1, the full variable domain reads GAGVSQSPSNKVTEKGKDVELRCDPISGHTALYWYRQSLGQGLEFLIYFQGNSAPDKSGLPSDRFSAERTGGSVSTLTIQRTQQEDSAVYLCASSSRTSGRANEQFFGPGTRLTVL.